This T cell receptor beta chain comes out of a study of technical replicates of blood from several donors (dated by TCRdb to about 2017). As to this clone: Its antigen target is currently unknown. Per-base quality was not reported, and no clone a single base away is much larger than it.

Per the germline V gene (reference sequence), WNHNN is the CDR1 and SYGVQD is the CDR2. Including cysteine and phenylalanine, the CDR3 has 14 amino acids. The only DNA kept is the CDR3, 42 bases in frame from the first base. Trimming removed 10 bases from V and 2 bases from J; the gene matches leave 9 bases unexplained. Receptor amplification or capture employed the immunoSEQ multiplex PCR assay. TCRdb re-hosts the immuneACCESS table, in-frame sequences only. Its copies lack some clones; in the studies checked, an unresolved V gene accounts for under half of them, and the cause for the rest is not known. This sample comprises around 58,000 clones, 80% to 90% of them detected only once. 4.5% to 6.5% of the sample rests with the top ten.

The TCR sequence derives from a human donor in good health. Some clones in this sample may be carry-over from other donors' samples. Sample: PBMCs. Rearrangement joined TRBV10-1 to TRBJ1-1; 8 middle bases align to TRBD1. This receptor has the CDR3 CATMVQGANTEAFF. The DNA reads TGCGCCACCATGGTCCAGGGGGCTAACACTGAAGCTTTCTTT.